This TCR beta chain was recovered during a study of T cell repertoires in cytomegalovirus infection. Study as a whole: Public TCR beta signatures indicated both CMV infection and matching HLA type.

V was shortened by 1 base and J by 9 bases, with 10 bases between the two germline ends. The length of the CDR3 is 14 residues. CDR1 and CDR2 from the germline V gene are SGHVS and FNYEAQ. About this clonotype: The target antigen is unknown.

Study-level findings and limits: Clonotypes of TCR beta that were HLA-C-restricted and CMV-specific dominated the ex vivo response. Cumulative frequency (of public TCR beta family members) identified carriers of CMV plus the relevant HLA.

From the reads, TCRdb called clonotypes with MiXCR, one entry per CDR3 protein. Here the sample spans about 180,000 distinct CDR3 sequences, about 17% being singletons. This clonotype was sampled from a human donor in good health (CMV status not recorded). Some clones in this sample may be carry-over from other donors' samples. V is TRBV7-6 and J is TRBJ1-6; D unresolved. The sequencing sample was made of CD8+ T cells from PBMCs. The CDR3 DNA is TGTGCCAGCAGCTTAGGAGGGATCGGTTCACCCCTCCACTTT. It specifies CASSLGGIGSPLHF.